This TCR beta chain was obtained from a study of shared clonotypes between healthy human individuals. V lost 6 bases, J lost 0 bases, and 10 bases stayed unmatched. The CDR3 runs 16 residues. Per germline, CDR1 KGHSH and CDR2 LQKENI. General study points: Against clonotypes common to all four donors, non-shared ones had lower generation probabilities.

Concerning this clone: Its specificity is not known.

Assay: immunoSEQ multiplex PCR; the TCRdb copy retains only in-frame clones and omits some. This sample has under 1,900,000 clones, with approximately 98.5% found just once. The receptor was isolated from a man aged 25 to 45 in good health. The sequenced sample was naive CD4+ T cells sorted from blood. Sample subset: CD45RA+ positively selected. The V call is TRBV18, the J call TRBJ1-2, with TRBD1 identical over 7 bases. In DNA, the CDR3 is TGTGCCAGCTCCCCGGACAGGATTCCAACTAACTATGGCTACACCTTC. It codes for CASSPDRIPTNYGYTF.